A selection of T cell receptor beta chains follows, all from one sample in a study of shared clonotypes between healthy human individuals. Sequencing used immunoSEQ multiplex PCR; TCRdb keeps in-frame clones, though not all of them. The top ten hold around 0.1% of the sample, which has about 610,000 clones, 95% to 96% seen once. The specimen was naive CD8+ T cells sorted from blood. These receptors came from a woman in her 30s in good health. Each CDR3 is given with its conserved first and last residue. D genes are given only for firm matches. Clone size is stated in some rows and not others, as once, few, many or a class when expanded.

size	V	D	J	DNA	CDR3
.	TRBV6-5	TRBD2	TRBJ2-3	TGTGCCAGCAGTTCCGTGACTAGCTCATCACTAGATACGCAGTATTTT	CASSSVTSSSLDTQYF
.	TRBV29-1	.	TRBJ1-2	TGCAGCGTTGAAAGTCCGGGGGGCTCGGGCTATGGCTACACCTTC	CSVESPGGSGYGYTF
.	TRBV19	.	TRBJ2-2	TGTGCCAGTAGTAGGTGGTCAGGGGAGCCCGGGGAGCTGTTTTTT	CASSRWSGEPGELFF
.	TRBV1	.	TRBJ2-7	TGCACCAGCACCCTGTGCCCCGACGCCCCACCAAGACTAGTTTACGACGAGCAGTACTTC	CTSTLCPDAPPRLVYDEQYF
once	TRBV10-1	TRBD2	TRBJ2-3	TGCGCCCTCGAACTAGCGGGCACAGATACGCAGTATTTT	CALELAGTDTQYF
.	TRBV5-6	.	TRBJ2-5	TGTGCCAGCAGCCCCGACGGGCAGCAAGAGACCCAGTACTTC	CASSPDGQQETQYF
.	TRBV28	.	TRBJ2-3	TGTGCCAGCAGTTTATTTATCGGGGAGGGGGCAGATACGCAGTATTTT	CASSLFIGEGADTQYF
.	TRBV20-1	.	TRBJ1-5	TGCAGCGCCACGGGGGCGGCCCAGCATTTT	CSATGAAQHF
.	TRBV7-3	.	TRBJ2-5	TGTGCCAGCAGCTTAACCGGGGCGGGGACCCAGTACTTC	CASSLTGAGTQYF
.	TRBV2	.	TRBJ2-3	TGTGCCAGCAGGGAGAGTCTACCGAGGAATTTT	CASRESLPRNF
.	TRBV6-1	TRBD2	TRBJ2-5	TGTGCCAGCAGTGTGGGACCCGGGGGGACGATGGGAGAGACCCAGTACTTC	CASSVGPGGTMGETQYF
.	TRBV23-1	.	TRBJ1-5	TGCGCCAGCCTTCCACGGAAACGAGGGGAACTAAAAATAGGCAATCAGCCCCAGCATTTT	CASLPRKRGELKIGNQPQHF
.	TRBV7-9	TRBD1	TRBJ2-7	TGTGCCAGCAGCTCTACCCTAGGACAGGGTAGCGAGCAGTACTTC	CASSSTLGQGSEQYF
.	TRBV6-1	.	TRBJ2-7	TGTGCCAGCAGTGCTAGGGCGGTCGAGCAGTACTTC	CASSARAVEQYF
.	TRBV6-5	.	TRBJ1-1	TGTGCCAGCAGAGCACCGAACACTGAAGCTTTCTTT	CASRAPNTEAFF
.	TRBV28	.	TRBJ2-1	TGTGCCAGCAATAAAGCGGATAGCTCCTACAATGAGCAGTTCTTC	CASNKADSSYNEQFF
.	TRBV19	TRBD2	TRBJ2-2	TGTGCCAGTAGCCCTACCGGGACTAGCGGGACCGGGGAGCTGTTTTTT	CASSPTGTSGTGELFF